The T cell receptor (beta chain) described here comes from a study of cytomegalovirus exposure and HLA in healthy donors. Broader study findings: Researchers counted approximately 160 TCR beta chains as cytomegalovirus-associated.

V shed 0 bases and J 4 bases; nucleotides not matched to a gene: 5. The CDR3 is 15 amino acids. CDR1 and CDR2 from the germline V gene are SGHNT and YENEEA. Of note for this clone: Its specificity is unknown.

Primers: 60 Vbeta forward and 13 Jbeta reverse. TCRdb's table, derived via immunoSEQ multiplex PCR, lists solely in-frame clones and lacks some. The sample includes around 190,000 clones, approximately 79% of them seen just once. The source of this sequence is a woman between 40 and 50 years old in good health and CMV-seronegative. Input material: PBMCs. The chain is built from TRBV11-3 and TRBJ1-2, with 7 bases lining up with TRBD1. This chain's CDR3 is CASSLDPGTAYGYTF. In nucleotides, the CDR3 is TGTGCCAGCAGCTTAGATCCCGGGACAGCCTATGGCTACACCTTC. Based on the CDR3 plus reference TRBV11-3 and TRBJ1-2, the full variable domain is EAGVVQSPRYKIIEKKQPVAFWCNPISGHNTLYWYLQNLGQGPELLIRYENEEAVDDSQLPKDRFSAERLKGVDSTLKIQPAELGDSAVYLCASSLDPGTAYGYTFGSGTRLTVV.